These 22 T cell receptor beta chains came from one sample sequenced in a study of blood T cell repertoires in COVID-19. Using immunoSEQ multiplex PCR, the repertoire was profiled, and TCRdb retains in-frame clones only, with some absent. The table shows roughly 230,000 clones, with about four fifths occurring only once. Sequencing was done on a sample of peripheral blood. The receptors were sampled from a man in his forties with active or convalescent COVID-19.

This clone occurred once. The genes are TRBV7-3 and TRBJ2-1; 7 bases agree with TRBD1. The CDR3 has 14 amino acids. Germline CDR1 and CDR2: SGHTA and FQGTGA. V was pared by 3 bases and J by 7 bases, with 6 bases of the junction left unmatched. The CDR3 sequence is CASSFTGESNEQFF. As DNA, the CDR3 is TGTGCCAGCAGCTTTACAGGGGAGTCTAATGAGCAGTTCTTC.

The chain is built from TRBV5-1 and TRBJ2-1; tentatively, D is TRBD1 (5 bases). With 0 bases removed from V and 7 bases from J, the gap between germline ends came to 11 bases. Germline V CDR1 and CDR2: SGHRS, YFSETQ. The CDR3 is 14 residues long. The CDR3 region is CASSLGTAGNEQFF. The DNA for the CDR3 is TGCGCCAGCAGCTTGGGGACGGCAGGGAATGAGCAGTTCTTC.

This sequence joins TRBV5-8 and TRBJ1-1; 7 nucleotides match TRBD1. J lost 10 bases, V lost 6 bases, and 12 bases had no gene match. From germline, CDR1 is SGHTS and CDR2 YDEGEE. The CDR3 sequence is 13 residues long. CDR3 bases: TGTGCCAGCATCATAACAGGGGCGCGTGTAGCTTTCTTT. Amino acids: CASIITGARVAFF.

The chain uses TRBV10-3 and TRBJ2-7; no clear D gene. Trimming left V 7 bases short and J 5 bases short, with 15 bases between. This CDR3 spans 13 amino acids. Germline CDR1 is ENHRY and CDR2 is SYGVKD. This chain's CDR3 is CAIINPPSDEQYF. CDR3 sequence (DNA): TGTGCCATCATTAATCCGCCTTCGGACGAGCAGTACTTC.

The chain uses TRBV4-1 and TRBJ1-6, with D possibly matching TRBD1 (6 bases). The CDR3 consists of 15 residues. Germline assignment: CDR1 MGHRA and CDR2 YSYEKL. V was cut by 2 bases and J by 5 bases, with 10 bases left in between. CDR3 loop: CASSQPGHDNSPLHF. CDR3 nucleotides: TGCGCCAGCAGCCAACCGGGACATGATAATTCACCCCTCCACTTT.

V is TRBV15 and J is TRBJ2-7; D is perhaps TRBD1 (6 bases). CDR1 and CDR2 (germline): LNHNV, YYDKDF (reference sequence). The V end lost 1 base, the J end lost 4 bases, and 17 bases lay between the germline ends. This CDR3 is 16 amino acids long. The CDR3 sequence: CATSRVNTTGEYEQYF. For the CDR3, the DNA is TGTGCCACCAGCAGAGTTAACACGACAGGTGAGTACGAGCAGTACTTC.

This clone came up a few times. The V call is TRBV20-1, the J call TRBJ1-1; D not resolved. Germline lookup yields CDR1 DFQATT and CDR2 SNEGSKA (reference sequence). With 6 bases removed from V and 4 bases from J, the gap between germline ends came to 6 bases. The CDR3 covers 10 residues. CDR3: CSARGTEAFF. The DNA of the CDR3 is TGCAGTGCCCGGGGCACTGAAGCTTTCTTT.

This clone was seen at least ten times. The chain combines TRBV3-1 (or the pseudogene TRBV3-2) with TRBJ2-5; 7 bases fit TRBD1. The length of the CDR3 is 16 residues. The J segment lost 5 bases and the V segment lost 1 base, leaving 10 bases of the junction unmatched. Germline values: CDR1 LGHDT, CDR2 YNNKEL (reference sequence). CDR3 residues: CASSQGRATGPETQYF. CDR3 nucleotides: TGTGCCAGCAGCCAAGGGCGGGCGACAGGGCCGGAGACCCAGTACTTC.

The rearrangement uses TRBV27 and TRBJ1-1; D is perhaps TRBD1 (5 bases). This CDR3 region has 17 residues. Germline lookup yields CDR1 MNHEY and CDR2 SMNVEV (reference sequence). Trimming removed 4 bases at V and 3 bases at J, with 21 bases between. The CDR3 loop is CASSSLSPQGLDTEAFF. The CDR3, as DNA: TGTGCCAGCAGTTCCCTGAGTCCCCAGGGATTGGACACTGAAGCTTTCTTT.

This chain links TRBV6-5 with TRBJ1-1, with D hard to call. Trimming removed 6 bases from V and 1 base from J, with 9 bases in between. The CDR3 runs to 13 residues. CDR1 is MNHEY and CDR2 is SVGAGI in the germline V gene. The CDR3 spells CASSPYRNTEAFF. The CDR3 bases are TGTGCCAGCAGCCCCTATAGGAACACTGAAGCTTTCTTT.

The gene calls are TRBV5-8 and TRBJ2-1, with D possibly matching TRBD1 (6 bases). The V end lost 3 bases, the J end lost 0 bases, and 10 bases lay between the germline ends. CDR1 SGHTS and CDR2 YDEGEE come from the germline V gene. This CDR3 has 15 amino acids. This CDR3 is CASSSRGGSYNEQFF. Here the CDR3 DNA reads TGTGCCAGCAGCTCACGAGGGGGCTCCTACAATGAGCAGTTCTTC.

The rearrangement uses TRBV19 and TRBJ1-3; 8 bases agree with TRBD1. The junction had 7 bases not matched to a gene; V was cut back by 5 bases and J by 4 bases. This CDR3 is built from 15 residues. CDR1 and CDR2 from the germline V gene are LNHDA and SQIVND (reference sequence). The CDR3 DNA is TGTGCCAGTAGTCCGGACAGGGTTGCAGGAAACACCATATATTTT. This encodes CASSPDRVAGNTIYF.

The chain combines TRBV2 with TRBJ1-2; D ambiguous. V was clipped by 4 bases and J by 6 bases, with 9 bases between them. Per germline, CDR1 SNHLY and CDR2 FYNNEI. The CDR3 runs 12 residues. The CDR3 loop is CASSASGDGYTF. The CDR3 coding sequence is TGTGCCAGCAGTGCTTCGGGAGATGGCTACACCTTC.

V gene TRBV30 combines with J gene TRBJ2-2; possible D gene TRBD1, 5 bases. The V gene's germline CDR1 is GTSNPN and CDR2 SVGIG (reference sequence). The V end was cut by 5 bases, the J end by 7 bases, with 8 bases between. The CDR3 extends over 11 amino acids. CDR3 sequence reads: CAWVQGGELFF. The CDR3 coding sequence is TGTGCCTGGGTTCAGGGCGGGGAGCTGTTTTTT.

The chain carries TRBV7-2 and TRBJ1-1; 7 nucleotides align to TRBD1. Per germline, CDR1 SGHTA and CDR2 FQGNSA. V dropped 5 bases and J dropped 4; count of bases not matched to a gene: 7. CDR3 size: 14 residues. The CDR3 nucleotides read TGTGCCAGCAGCCCTACCCGGGACAGCACTGAAGCTTTCTTT. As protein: CASSPTRDSTEAFF.

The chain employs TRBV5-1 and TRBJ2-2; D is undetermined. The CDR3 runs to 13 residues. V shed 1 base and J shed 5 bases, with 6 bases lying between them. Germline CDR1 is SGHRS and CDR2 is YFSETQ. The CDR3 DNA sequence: TGCGCCAGCAGCTTGTCCTCTACCGGGGAGCTGTTTTTT. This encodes CASSLSSTGELFF.

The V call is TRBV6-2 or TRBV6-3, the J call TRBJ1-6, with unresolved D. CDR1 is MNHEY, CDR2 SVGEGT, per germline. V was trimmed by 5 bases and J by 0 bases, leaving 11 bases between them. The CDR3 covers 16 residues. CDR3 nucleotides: TGTGCCAGCAGTACCCAAGTGAGCTCCTATAATTCACCCCTCCACTTT. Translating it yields CASSTQVSSYNSPLHF.

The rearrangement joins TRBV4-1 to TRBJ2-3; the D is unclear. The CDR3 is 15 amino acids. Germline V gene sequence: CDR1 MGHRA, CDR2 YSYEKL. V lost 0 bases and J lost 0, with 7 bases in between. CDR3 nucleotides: TGCGCCAGCAGCCAAGACAGGTCTAGCACAGATACGCAGTATTTT. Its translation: CASSQDRSSTDTQYF.

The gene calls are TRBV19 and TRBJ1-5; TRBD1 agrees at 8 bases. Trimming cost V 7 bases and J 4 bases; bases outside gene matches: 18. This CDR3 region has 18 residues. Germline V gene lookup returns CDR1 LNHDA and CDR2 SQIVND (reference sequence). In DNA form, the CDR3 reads TGTGCCAGTAACCCAAAGGCTACCGGGACAGGATTTAATCAGCCCCAGCATTTT. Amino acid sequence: CASNPKATGTGFNQPQHF.

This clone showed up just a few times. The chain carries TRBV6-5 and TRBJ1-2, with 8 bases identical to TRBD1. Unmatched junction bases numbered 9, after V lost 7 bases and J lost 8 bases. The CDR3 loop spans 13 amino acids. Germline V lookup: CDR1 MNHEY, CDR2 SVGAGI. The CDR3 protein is CASTETNRGGYTF. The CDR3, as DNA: TGTGCCAGCACCGAAACTAACAGGGGGGGCTACACCTTC.

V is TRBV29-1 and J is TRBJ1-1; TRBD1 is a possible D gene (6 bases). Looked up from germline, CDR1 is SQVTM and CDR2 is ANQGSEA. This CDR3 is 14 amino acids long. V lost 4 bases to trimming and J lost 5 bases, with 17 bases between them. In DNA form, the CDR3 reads TGCAGCGTTGTATTAGTGACAGGATCTACTGAAGCTTTCTTT. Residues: CSVVLVTGSTEAFF.

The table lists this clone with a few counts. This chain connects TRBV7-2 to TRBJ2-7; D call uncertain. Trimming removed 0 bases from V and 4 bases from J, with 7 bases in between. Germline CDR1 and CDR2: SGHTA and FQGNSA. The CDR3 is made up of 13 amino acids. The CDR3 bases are TGTGCCAGCAGCTTAGCGCCAGTTTACGAGCAGTACTTC. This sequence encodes CASSLAPVYEQYF.